The clone carrying this T cell receptor beta chain has only one observation. This record belongs to a study of blood T cell repertoires in COVID-19. Germline CDR1 LGHNA, CDR2 YNFKEQ. The CDR3 is made up of 15 amino acids. The V end lost 5 bases, the J end lost 4 bases, and 17 bases lay between the germline ends. Data came from immunoSEQ multiplex PCR; TCRdb stores just in-frame clones and leaves some out. The sample contains 65,000 to 90,000 clones, 60% to 80% of which appear only once. Sequencing was performed on peripheral blood. The rearrangement joins TRBV4-2 to TRBJ1-2, with D possibly TRBD1 on 6 matching bases. This receptor was taken from a man in his 70s with COVID-19, enrolled during active disease. Here the CDR3 reads CASSSGGEGGYGYTF. The CDR3 DNA reads TGTGCCAGCAGCAGCGGGGGTGAAGGGGGCTATGGCTACACCTTC.